Reported below is one T cell receptor (beta chain). Generated by immunoSEQ multiplex PCR, the TCRdb table keeps only in-frame clones and is missing some. This sample has 15,000 or so clones; over 80% occur once, and the top ten carry under 9%. The CDR3 totals 15 residues. CDR1 is SGHTA and CDR2 is FQGNSA in the germline V gene. V shed 1 base and J shed 0 bases, with 9 bases lying between them. These data belong to a study of blood T cell repertoires in COVID-19. Sequencing used peripheral blood. The V and J genes are TRBV7-2 and TRBJ1-1; D may be TRBD1 (6 bases). The receptor's source is a human donor with active COVID-19. The donor label of this sample is uncertain. The CDR3 is CASSLDRGMNTEAFF. The CDR3 region has the DNA TGTGCCAGCAGCTTAGATAGGGGGATGAACACTGAAGCTTTCTTT.